This T cell receptor beta chain is drawn from a study of cytomegalovirus exposure and HLA in healthy donors. Germline CDR1 reads LNHDA; CDR2 reads SQIVND (reference sequence). V was pared by 8 bases and J by 2 bases, with 16 bases between. This CDR3 has 16 residues. Amplification used 60 Vbeta primers and 13 Jbeta primers. Method: immunoSEQ multiplex PCR; TCRdb's copy keeps in-frame clones and lacks some. The profile shows roughly 150,000 clones, about 10% of them singletons. In this sample, this clone turned up a few times. The chain links TRBV19 to TRBJ2-6; D might be TRBD2 (6 bases). The sequenced sample was PBMCs. This receptor was taken from a man aged 50 to 59 in good health and CMV-seronegative. The CDR3 protein is CASVKGLGAGANVLTF. The CDR3 nucleotides are TGTGCCAGTGTGAAGGGACTTGGGGCTGGGGCCAACGTCCTGACTTTC.